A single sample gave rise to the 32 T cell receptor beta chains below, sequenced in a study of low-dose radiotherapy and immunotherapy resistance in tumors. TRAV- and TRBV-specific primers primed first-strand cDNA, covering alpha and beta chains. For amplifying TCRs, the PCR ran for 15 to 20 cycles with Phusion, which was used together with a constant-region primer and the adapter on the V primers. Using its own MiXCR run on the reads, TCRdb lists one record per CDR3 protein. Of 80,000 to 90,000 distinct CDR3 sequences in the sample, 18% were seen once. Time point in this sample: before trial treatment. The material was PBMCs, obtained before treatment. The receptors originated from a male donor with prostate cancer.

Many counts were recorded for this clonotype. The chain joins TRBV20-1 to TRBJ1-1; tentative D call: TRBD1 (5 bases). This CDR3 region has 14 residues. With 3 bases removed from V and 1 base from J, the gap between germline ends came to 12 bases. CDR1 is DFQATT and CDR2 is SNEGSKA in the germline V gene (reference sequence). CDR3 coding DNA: TGCAGTGCTAGGGGGGGGGGGTCGAACACTGAAGCTTTCTTT. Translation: CSARGGGSNTEAFF.

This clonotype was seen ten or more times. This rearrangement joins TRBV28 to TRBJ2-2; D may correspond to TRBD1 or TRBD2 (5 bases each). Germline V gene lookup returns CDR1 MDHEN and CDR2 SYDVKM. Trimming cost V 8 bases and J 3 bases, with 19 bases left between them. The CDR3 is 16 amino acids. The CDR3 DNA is TGTGCCAGCTCCCTTATTCGGGACCGAGACACCGGGGAGCTGTTTTTT. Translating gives CASSLIRDRDTGELFF.

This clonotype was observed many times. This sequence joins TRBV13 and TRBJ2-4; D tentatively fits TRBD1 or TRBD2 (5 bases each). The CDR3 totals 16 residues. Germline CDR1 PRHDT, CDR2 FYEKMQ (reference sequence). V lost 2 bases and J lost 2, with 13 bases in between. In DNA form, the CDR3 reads TGTGCCAGCAGCTTACCTGGGGGTGGAACCAAAAACATTCAGTACTTC. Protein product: CASSLPGGGTKNIQYF. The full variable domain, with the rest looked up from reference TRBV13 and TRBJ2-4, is AAGVIQSPRHLIKEKRETATLKCYPIPRHDTVYWYQQGPGQDPQFLISFYEKMQSDKGSIPDRFSAQQFSDYHSELNMSSLELGDSALYFCASSLPGGGTKNIQYFGAGTRLSVL.

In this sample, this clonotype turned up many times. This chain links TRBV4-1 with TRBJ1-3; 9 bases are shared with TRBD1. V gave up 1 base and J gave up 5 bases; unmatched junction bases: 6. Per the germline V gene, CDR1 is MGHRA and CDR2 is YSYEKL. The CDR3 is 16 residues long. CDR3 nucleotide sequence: TGCGCCAGCAGCCAAGTGGCGACAGGGGGTAGAAACACCATATATTTT. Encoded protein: CASSQVATGGRNTIYF.

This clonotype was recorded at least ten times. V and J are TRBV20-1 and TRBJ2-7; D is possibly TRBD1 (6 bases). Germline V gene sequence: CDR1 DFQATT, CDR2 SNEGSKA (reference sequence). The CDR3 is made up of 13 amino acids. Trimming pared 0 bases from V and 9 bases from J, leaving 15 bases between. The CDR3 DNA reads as TGCAGTGCTAGAGACGGTAGAACCAGGGGGCAGTACTTC. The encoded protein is CSARDGRTRGQYF.

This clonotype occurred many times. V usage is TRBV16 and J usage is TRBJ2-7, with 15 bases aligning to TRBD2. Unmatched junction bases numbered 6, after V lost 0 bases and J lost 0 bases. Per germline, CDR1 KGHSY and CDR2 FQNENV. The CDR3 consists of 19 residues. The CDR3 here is CASSQSGLAGGRSSYEQYF. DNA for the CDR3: TGTGCCAGCAGCCAATCGGGACTAGCGGGGGGCAGGAGCTCCTACGAGCAGTACTTC.

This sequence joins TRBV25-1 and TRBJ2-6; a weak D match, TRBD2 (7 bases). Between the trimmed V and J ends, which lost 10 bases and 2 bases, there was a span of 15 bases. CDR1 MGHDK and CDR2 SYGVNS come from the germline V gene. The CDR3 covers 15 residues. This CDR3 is CATEGGGAGANVLTF. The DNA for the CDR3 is TGTGCCACCGAGGGGGGGGGCGCTGGGGCCAACGTCCTGACTTTC.

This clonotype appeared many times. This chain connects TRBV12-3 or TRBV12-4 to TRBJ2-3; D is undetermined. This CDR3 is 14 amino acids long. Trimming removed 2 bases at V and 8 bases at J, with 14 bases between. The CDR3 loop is CASSLPHSVPTQYF. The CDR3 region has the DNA TGTGCCAGCAGTTTACCCCACAGCGTTCCTACGCAGTATTTT.

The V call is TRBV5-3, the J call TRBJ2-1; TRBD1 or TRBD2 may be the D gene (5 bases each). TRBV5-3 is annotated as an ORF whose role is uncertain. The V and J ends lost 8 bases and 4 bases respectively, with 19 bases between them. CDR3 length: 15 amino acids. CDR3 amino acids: CASTPGRRWYNEQFF. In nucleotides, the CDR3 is TGTGCCAGCACCCCGGGGCGGAGGTGGTACAATGAGCAGTTCTTC.

CDR3 DNA: TGCGCCAGCGTCCGAAGAGTGGGGGGACCTAGCACAGATACGCAGTATTTT. Translated: CASVRRVGGPSTDTQYF. This chain joins TRBV23-1 and TRBJ2-3, with D possibly matching TRBD2 (6 bases). TRBV23-1 has ORF status, its function being uncertain. Trimming took off 8 bases at V and 0 bases at J, with 21 bases between the two ends. There are 17 residues in the CDR3.

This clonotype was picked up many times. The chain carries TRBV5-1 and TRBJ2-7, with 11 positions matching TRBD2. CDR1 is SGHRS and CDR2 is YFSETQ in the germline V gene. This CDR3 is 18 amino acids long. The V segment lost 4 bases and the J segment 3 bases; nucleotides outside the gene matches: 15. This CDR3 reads CASSVSGTSGPFVYEQYF. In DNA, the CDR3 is TGCGCCAGCAGCGTCTCCGGGACTAGCGGCCCGTTCGTCTACGAGCAGTACTTC.

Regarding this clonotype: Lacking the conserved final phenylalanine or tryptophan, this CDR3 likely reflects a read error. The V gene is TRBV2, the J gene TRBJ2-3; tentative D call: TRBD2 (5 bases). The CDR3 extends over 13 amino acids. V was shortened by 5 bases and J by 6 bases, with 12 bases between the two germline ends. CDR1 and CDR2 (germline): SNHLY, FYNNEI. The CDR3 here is CASSLGISDTQYS. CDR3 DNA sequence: TGTGCCAGCAGTCTCGGGATTTCTGATACGCAGTATTCT.

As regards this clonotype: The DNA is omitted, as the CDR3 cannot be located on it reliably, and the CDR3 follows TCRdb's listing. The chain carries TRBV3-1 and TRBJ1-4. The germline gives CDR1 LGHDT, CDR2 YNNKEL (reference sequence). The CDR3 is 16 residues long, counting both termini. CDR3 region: CASSRRGGVAEKLFFF.

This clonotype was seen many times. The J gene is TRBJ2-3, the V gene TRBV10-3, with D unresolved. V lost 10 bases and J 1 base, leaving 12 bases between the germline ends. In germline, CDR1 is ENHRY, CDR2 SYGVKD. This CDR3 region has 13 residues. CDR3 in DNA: TGTGCCACCCGACCGGACGGCACAGATACGCAGTATTTT. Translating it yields CATRPDGTDTQYF.

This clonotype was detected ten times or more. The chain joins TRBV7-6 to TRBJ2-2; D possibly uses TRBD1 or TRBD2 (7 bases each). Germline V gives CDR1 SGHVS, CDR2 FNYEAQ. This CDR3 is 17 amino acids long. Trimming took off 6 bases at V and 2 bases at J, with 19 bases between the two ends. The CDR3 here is CASSRTQGGVNTGELFF. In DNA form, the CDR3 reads TGTGCCAGCAGTCGTACCCAGGGGGGGGTAAACACCGGGGAGCTGTTTTTT.

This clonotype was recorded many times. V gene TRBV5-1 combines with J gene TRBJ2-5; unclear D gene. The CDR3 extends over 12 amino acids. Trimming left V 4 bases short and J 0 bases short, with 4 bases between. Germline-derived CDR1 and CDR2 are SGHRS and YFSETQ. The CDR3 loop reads CASSQYQETQYF. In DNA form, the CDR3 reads TGCGCCAGCAGCCAGTACCAAGAGACCCAGTACTTC. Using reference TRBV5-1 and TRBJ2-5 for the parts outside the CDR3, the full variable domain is KAGVTQTPRYLIKTRGQQVTLSCSPISGHRSVSWYQQTPGQGLQFLFEYFSETQRNKGNFPGRFSGRQFSNSRSEMNVSTLELGDSALYLCASSQYQETQYFGPGTRLLVL.

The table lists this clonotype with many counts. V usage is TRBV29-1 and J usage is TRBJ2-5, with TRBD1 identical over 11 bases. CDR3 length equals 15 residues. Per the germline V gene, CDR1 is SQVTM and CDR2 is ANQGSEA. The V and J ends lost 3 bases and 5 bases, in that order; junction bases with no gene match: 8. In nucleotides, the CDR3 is TGCAGCGTTGATAAGAGGACAGGGGGCGAGGAGACCCAGTACTTC. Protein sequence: CSVDKRTGGEETQYF. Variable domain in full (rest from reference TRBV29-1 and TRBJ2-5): SAVISQKPSRDICQRGTSLTIQCQVDSQVTMMFWYRQQPGQSLTLIATANQGSEATYESGFVIDKFPISRPNLTFSTLTVSNMSPEDSSIYLCSVDKRTGGEETQYFGPGTRLLVL.

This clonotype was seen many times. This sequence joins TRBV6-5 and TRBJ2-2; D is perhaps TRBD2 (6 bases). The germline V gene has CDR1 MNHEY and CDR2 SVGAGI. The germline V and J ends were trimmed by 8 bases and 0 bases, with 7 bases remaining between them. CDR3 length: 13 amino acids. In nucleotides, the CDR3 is TGTGCCAGCGGGGGGACGAACACCGGGGAGCTGTTTTTT. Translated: CASGGTNTGELFF.

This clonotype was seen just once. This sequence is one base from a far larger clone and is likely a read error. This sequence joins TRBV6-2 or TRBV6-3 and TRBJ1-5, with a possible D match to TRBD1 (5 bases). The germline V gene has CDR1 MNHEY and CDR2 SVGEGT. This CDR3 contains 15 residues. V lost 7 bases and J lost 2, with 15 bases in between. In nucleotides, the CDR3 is TGTGCCAGCAACCCCCAGGGCAGAGGCAATCAGCCCCAGCATTTT. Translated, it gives CASNPQGRGNQPQHF.

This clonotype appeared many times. CDR3 nucleotide sequence: TGTGCCAGCACGGCGTGGGGGGGGCTCAATGAGCAGTTCTTC. Protein sequence: CASTAWGGLNEQFF. The genes are TRBV12-3 or TRBV12-4 and TRBJ2-1; D may be TRBD2 (7 bases). CDR3 length: 14 residues. Trimming took 7 bases from V and 6 from J, leaving 16 bases between them.

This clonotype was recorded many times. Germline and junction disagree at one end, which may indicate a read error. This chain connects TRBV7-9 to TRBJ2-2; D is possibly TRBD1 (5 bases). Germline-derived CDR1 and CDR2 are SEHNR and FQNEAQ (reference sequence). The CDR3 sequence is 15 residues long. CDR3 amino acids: CASSLGIQATEELFF. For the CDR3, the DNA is TGTGCCAGCAGCTTAGGTATACAGGCTACCGAGGAGCTGTTTTTT.

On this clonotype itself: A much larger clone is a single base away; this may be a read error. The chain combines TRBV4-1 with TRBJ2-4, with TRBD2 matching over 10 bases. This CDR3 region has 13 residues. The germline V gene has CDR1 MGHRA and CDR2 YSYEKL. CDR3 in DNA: TGCGCCAGCAGCCACCCCGGGACCCTAGCGGGGGAGTTC. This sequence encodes CASSHPGTLAGEF.

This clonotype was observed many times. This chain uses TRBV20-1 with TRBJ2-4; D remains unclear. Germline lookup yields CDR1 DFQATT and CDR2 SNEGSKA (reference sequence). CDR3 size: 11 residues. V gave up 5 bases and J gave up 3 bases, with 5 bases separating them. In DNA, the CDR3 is TGCAGTGCTGGGGACAAAAACATTCAGTACTTC. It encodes CSAGDKNIQYF.

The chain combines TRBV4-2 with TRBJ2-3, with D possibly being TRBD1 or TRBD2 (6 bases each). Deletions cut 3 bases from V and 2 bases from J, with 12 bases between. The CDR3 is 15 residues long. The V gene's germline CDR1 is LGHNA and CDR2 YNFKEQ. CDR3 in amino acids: CASSQGGRATDTQYF. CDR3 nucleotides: TGTGCCAGCAGCCAGGGGGGCCGCGCCACAGATACGCAGTATTTT.

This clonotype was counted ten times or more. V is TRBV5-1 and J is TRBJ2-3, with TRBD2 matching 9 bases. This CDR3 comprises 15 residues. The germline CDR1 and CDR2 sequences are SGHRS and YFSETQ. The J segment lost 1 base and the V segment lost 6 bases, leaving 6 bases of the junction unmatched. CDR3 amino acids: CASNRGGGGTDTQYF. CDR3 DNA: TGCGCCAGCAATCGCGGCGGGGGGGGCACAGATACGCAGTATTTT.

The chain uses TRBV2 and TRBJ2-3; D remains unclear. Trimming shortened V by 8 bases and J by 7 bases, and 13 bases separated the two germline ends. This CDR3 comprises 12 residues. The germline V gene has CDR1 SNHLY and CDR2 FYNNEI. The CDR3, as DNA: TGTGCCAGCGCTCCGAAGGCGTATACGCAGTATTTT. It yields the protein CASAPKAYTQYF.

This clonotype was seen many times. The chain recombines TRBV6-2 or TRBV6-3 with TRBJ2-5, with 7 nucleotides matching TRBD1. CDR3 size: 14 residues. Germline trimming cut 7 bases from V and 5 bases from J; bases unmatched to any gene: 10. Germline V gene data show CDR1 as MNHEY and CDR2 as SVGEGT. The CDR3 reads CASKFTRGRETQYF. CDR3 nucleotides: TGTGCCAGCAAATTTACGAGGGGGCGGGAGACCCAGTACTTC.

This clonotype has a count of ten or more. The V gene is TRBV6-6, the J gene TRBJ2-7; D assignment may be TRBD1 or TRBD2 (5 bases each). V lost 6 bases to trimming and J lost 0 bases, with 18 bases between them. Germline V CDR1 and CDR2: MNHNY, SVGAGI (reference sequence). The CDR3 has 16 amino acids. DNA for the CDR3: TGTGCCAGCAGCTACCTGGGACCGCCCGGCTCCTACGAGCAGTACTTC. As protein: CASSYLGPPGSYEQYF.

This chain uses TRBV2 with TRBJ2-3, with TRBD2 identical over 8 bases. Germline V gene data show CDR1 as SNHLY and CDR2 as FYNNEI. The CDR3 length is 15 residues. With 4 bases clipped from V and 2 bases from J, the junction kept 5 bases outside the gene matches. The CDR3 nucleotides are TGTGCCAGCAGTGGCGGCGGGGGGACCACAGATACGCAGTATTTT. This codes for CASSGGGGTTDTQYF.

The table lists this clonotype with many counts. The CDR3 nucleotides read TGTGCCACCTCCGAAGTCTCCACCGGGGAGCTGTTTTTT. Translating gives CATSEVSTGELFF. The rearrangement uses TRBV18 and TRBJ2-2; D unresolved. Germline V CDR1 and CDR2: KGHSH, LQKENI. The V and J ends lost 10 bases and 4 bases respectively, with 13 bases between them. CDR3 length equals 13 residues.

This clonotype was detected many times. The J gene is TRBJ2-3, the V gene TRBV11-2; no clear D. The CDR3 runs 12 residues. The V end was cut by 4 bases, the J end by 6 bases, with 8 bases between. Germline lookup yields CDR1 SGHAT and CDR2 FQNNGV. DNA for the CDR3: TGTGCCAGCAGCTCCGTAGGGGATACGCAGTATTTT. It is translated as CASSSVGDTQYF.

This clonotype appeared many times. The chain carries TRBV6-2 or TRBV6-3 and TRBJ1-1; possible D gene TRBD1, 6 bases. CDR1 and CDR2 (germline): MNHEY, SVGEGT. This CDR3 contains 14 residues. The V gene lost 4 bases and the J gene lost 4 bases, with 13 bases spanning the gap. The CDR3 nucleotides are TGTGCCAGCAGTTTGGCAGGGGTTAGCACTGAAGCTTTCTTT. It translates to CASSLAGVSTEAFF.